One sample yielded the 32 T cell receptor beta chains listed below, sequenced in a study of T cells after yellow fever vaccination. TCRdb redid the calling of the 5' RACE reads with MiXCR, one entry per CDR3 protein. Of fewer than 450,000 distinct CDR3 sequences listed, 9.5% to 13% are singletons. The sample was PBMCs, taken on the day of the first yellow fever vaccination. The receptors shown here come from a man between 18 and 29 years old who received the YFV17D yellow fever vaccine.

This clonotype was counted only a few times. The chain carries TRBV11-2 and TRBJ2-1; D remains ambiguous. In germline, CDR1 is SGHAT, CDR2 FQNNGV. The CDR3 contains 15 residues. V dropped 5 bases and J dropped 0 bases, with 11 bases sitting between them. The CDR3 here is CASSAPVSSYNEQFF. The CDR3 DNA reads TGTGCCAGCAGCGCCCCCGTAAGCTCCTACAATGAGCAGTTCTTC. The complete variable domain, with remaining parts taken from reference TRBV11-2 and TRBJ2-1, reads EAGVAQSPRYKIIEKRQSVAFWCNPISGHATLYWYQQILGQGPKLLIQFQNNGVVDDSQLPKDRFSAERLKGVDSTLKIQPAKLEDSAVYLCASSAPVSSYNEQFFGPGTRLTVL.

A few counts support this clonotype. The genes are TRBV14 and TRBJ2-7; weak D call: TRBD1 (6 bases). The V end lost 0 bases, the J end lost 12 bases, and 12 bases lay between the germline ends. CDR3 length: 12 amino acids. Per germline, CDR1 SGHDN and CDR2 FVKESK. DNA for the CDR3: TGTGCCAGCAGCCAAGATCAGGGGTACGCGTACTTC. Encoded protein: CASSQDQGYAYF.

J is TRBJ2-2 and V is TRBV10-3, with unresolved D. With 7 bases removed from V and 9 bases from J, the gap between germline ends came to 9 bases. Germline V CDR1 and CDR2: ENHRY, SYGVKD. The CDR3 is 11 residues long. In DNA, the CDR3 is TGTGCCATCACCGAAGAGAGGGAGCTGTTTTTT. Amino acid sequence: CAITEERELFF.

This clonotype occurred a few times. The chain joins TRBV7-9 to TRBJ2-3; 10 bases are a match to TRBD2. V was clipped by 4 bases and J by 5 bases; unmatched bases: 3. CDR3 length: 14 residues. Germline CDR1 and CDR2: SEHNR and FQNEAQ (reference sequence). The CDR3 sequence is CASSSAGGEDTQYF. The CDR3 nucleotides are TGTGCCAGCAGCTCAGCGGGGGGGGAAGATACGCAGTATTTT.

V gene TRBV5-6 combines with J gene TRBJ1-2; TRBD1 agrees at 7 bases. From germline, CDR1 is SGHDT and CDR2 YYEEEE. The CDR3 runs 15 residues. V was pared by 4 bases and J by 5 bases, with 11 bases of the junction left unmatched. The CDR3: CASSPETGMVYGYTF. CDR3 DNA: TGTGCCAGCAGCCCGGAGACAGGGATGGTATATGGCTACACCTTC.

This clonotype was seen a few times. J is TRBJ2-7 and V is TRBV5-1; 9 bases match TRBD1. The length of the CDR3 is 14 residues. The junction had 9 bases not matched to a gene; V was cut back by 4 bases and J by 7 bases. Looked up from germline, CDR1 is SGHRS and CDR2 is YFSETQ. The chain's CDR3 is CASSMGQGWGEQYV. The CDR3 DNA reads TGCGCCAGCAGCATGGGACAGGGATGGGGAGAGCAGTACGTC.

The chain uses TRBV5-1 and TRBJ2-4, with TRBD2 as a possible D gene (5 bases). Trimming cost V 0 bases and J 6 bases, with 10 bases left between them. This CDR3 region has 14 residues. Per germline, CDR1 SGHRS and CDR2 YFSETQ. For the CDR3, the DNA is TGCGCCAGCAGCTTGGGGGGAGAGGGAAACATTCAGTACTTC. Translating gives CASSLGGEGNIQYF.

The chain uses TRBV20-1 and TRBJ1-1; D call uncertain. Between the trimmed V and J ends, which lost 6 bases and 0 bases, there was a span of 11 bases. CDR1 is DFQATT and CDR2 is SNEGSKA in the germline V gene (reference sequence). The CDR3 loop spans 13 amino acids. The CDR3 spells CSAPREMNTEAFF. The CDR3 DNA reads as TGCAGTGCCCCAAGGGAGATGAACACTGAAGCTTTCTTT.

This clonotype was counted only a few times. The genes are TRBV6-4 and TRBJ2-7; either TRBD1 or TRBD2 may fit D (5 bases each). The CDR3 extends over 14 amino acids. The germline V and J ends were trimmed by 6 bases and 3 bases, with 15 bases remaining between them. Looked up from germline, CDR1 is MRHNA and CDR2 is SNTAGT. The CDR3 spells CASRPPGPLYEQYV. The CDR3 coding sequence is TGTGCCAGCAGACCTCCGGGACCACTCTACGAGCAGTACGTC.

This clonotype was detected ten times or more. The chain has TRBV12-3 or TRBV12-4 and TRBJ2-5, with 14 bases identical to TRBD2. After removal of 7 bases from V and 4 bases from J, the junction contained 5 bases not matched to a gene. The CDR3 extends over 15 amino acids. CDR3 bases: TGTGCCAGCAACCCGGGACTAGCGGGGGCAGAGACCCAGTACTTC. It specifies CASNPGLAGAETQYF.

The chain joins TRBV18 to TRBJ2-7; D might be TRBD1 or TRBD2, each matching 5 bases. V lost 3 bases and J lost 4, with 10 bases in between. Germline CDR1 KGHSH, CDR2 LQKENI. CDR3 size: 13 residues. The CDR3 region has the DNA TGTGCCAGCTCACCTGGCAGGGAGTACGAGCAGTACTTC. Translation: CASSPGREYEQYF.

Ten or more counts support this clonotype. CDR3 sequence (DNA): TGTGCCAGCAGCCAAGAAGGGACTAGCGGGGGGGGTGAGCAGTTCTTC. It is translated as CASSQEGTSGGGEQFF. V and J are TRBV4-2 and TRBJ2-1; 16 bases are shared with TRBD2. V was clipped by 0 bases and J by 9 bases; unmatched bases: 2. CDR3 length: 16 amino acids. CDR1 is LGHNA and CDR2 is YNFKEQ in the germline V gene.

There are a few counts of this clonotype. The rearrangement uses TRBV7-3 and TRBJ2-1; the match to TRBD1 covers 8 bases. This CDR3 spans 17 amino acids. Germline V CDR1 and CDR2: SGHTA, FQGTGA. V shed 4 bases, J shed 3 bases, and the junction held 11 bases outside the gene matches. The CDR3 loop is CASSSAPTGDGYNEQFF. The CDR3 DNA reads as TGTGCCAGCAGCTCCGCGCCGACAGGGGACGGCTACAATGAGCAGTTCTTC.

The DNA for the CDR3 is TGTGCCAGCAGCTTCGTGGGGGAAGAGACCCAGTACTTC. Its translation is CASSFVGEETQYF. The gene calls are TRBV5-5 and TRBJ2-5; either TRBD1 or TRBD2 may fit D (5 bases each). V gave up 2 bases and J gave up 3 bases, with 8 bases separating them. Germline loops: CDR1 SGHKS, CDR2 YYEKEE (reference sequence). This CDR3 comprises 13 residues. The variable domain in full, with the rest retrieved from reference TRBV5-5 and TRBJ2-5, is DAGVTQSPTHLIKTRGQQVTLRCSPISGHKSVSWYQQVLGQGPQFIFQYYEKEERGRGNFPDRFSARQFPNYSSELNVNALLLGDSALYLCASSFVGEETQYFGPGTRLLVL.

This chain links TRBV5-5 with TRBJ2-1, with 8 bases identical to TRBD1. This CDR3 has 13 residues. Trimming at V came to 5 bases and at J to 8 bases, leaving 6 bases not matched to a gene. The germline gives CDR1 SGHKS, CDR2 YYEKEE (reference sequence). CDR3 in amino acids: CASRGTGGYEQFF. The DNA for the CDR3 is TGTGCCAGCAGAGGGACAGGAGGGTATGAGCAGTTCTTC.

V gene TRBV7-9 combines with J gene TRBJ1-2; weak D call: TRBD1 (6 bases). This CDR3 has 16 amino acids. Trimming removed 1 base at V and 3 bases at J, with 15 bases between. From germline, CDR1 is SEHNR and CDR2 FQNEAQ (reference sequence). DNA for the CDR3: TGTGCCAGCAGCTTAGACGGTCAGGGGCAAGACTATGGCTACACCTTC. Translation gives CASSLDGQGQDYGYTF.

This clonotype was seen more than once but under ten times. V usage is TRBV4-1 and J usage is TRBJ2-1; 9 nucleotides line up with TRBD2. V trimming: 9 bases; J trimming: 1 base; junction bases outside the gene matches: 7. The length of the CDR3 is 15 residues. CDR1 and CDR2 (germline): MGHRA, YSYEKL. The CDR3 is CASTPSGASYNEQFF. The CDR3 DNA sequence: TGCGCCAGTACCCCTAGCGGGGCGTCCTACAATGAGCAGTTCTTC.

This clonotype turned up a few times. The V call is TRBV5-1, the J call TRBJ1-1; TRBD1 might be the D (6 bases). Germline loops: CDR1 SGHRS, CDR2 YFSETQ. The V gene lost 3 bases and the J gene lost 12 bases, with 15 bases spanning the gap. This CDR3 contains 12 residues. CDR3 bases: TGCGCCAGCAGCTCGCCCCTGACAGGAACTTTCTTT. This encodes CASSSPLTGTFF.

This clonotype was detected only a few times. The chain uses TRBV18 and TRBJ2-1; 8 positions agree with TRBD1. J lost 7 bases, V lost 6 bases, and 8 bases had no gene match. Germline loops: CDR1 KGHSH, CDR2 LQKENI. The CDR3 spans 14 residues. The CDR3 here is CASSIRQGKNEQFF. CDR3 sequence (DNA): TGTGCCAGCTCGATACGACAGGGGAAGAATGAGCAGTTCTTC.

This rearrangement joins TRBV7-2 to TRBJ1-1, with D hard to call. CDR1 is SGHTA, CDR2 FQGNSA, per germline. The CDR3 has 12 residues. V was shortened by 4 bases and J by 3 bases, with 6 bases between the two germline ends. CDR3 DNA sequence: TGTGCCAGCAGCTACGACCACACTGAAGCTTTCTTT. The encoded protein is CASSYDHTEAFF.

The sample holds a few counts of this clonotype. The chain is built from TRBV19 and TRBJ1-2; D is unresolved. The CDR3 loop spans 11 amino acids. Trimming removed 10 bases at V and 7 bases at J, with 13 bases between. Germline loops: CDR1 LNHDA, CDR2 SQIVND (reference sequence). CDR3 sequence reads: CATEWAFGYTF. CDR3 nucleotides: TGTGCCACCGAATGGGCGTTTGGCTACACCTTC.

This clonotype came up a few times. CDR3 nucleotides: TGCAGTGCTCCAAGTTACAGGGGAATGTACAATCAGCCCCAGCATTTT. It codes for CSAPSYRGMYNQPQHF. The chain has TRBV20-1 and TRBJ1-5; TRBD1 matches 7 bases. CDR1 and CDR2 (germline): DFQATT, SNEGSKA (reference sequence). V lost 5 bases, J lost 3 bases, and 13 bases stayed unmatched. CDR3 length: 16 residues.

This clonotype was seen a few times. This chain links TRBV18 with TRBJ2-7; tentatively, D is TRBD2 (5 bases). The CDR3 has 13 amino acids. The germline V and J ends were trimmed by 2 bases and 5 bases, with 10 bases remaining between them. CDR1 KGHSH and CDR2 LQKENI come from the germline V gene. CDR3 DNA: TGTGCCAGCTCACCATTTAGCGCCAACGAGCAGTACTTC. It is translated as CASSPFSANEQYF.

This clonotype appeared many times. The chain has TRBV7-2 and TRBJ2-5; 8 nucleotides line up with TRBD2. V shed 5 bases, J shed 5 bases, and the junction held 10 bases outside the gene matches. This CDR3 is built from 15 residues. Germline V CDR1 and CDR2: SGHTA, FQGNSA. CDR3 sequence reads: CASSPGLVFSETQYF. CDR3 nucleotide sequence: TGTGCCAGCAGCCCGGGACTAGTTTTTTCCGAGACCCAGTACTTC.

This clonotype was detected a few times. This chain uses TRBV5-5 with TRBJ2-1; maybe TRBD2 (5 bases). Looked up from germline, CDR1 is SGHKS and CDR2 is YYEKEE (reference sequence). Trimming pared 5 bases from V and 6 bases from J, leaving 12 bases between. CDR3 size: 13 residues. CDR3 protein: CASRRRTFNEQFF. The CDR3 DNA follows: TGTGCCAGCAGGCGCCGGACTTTCAATGAGCAGTTCTTC.

This chain uses TRBV3-1 with TRBJ2-1; 9 nucleotides match TRBD2. Germline V gene lookup returns CDR1 LGHDT and CDR2 YNNKEL (reference sequence). This CDR3 region has 18 residues. Trimming cost V 4 bases and J 5 bases; bases outside gene matches: 15. In DNA, the CDR3 is TGTGCCAGCAGCCCTTACGGGACTAGCCCCCGACTAGACAATGAGCAGTTCTTC. Translating it yields CASSPYGTSPRLDNEQFF.

This clonotype was picked up a small number of times. This chain uses TRBV15 with TRBJ1-2; 8 positions match TRBD1. The CDR3 has 15 amino acids. Germline lookup yields CDR1 LNHNV and CDR2 YYDKDF (reference sequence). Trimming took 5 bases from V and 4 from J; bases not matched to a gene: 9. CDR3 in DNA: TGTGCCACCAGCCAGACAGGGGAAGTGAGCTATGGCTACACCTTC. Its protein is CATSQTGEVSYGYTF.

This clonotype was picked up many times. This chain joins TRBV5-5 and TRBJ1-1; no definite D call. Trimming took 1 base from V and 1 from J, leaving 2 bases between them. Germline CDR1 is SGHKS and CDR2 is YYEKEE (reference sequence). The CDR3 spans 12 residues. The DNA for the CDR3 is TGTGCCAGCAGCTTGCGGAACACTGAAGCTTTCTTT. Translation gives CASSLRNTEAFF.

The chain is built from TRBV10-2 and TRBJ1-5; a possible D gene is TRBD1 (5 bases). The germline CDR1 and CDR2 sequences are WSHSY and SAAADI. CDR3 length: 12 amino acids. With 1 base removed from V and 10 bases from J, the gap between germline ends came to 8 bases. This CDR3 reads CASSELGLPQHF. DNA for the CDR3: TGCGCCAGCAGTGAGTTGGGACTCCCCCAGCATTTT.

This sequence joins TRBV6-2 or TRBV6-3 and TRBJ1-5; D remains ambiguous. Trimming pared 6 bases from V and 1 base from J, leaving 10 bases between. Germline values: CDR1 MNHEY, CDR2 SVGEGT. This CDR3 is built from 14 residues. In DNA, the CDR3 is TGTGCCAGCAGGCACCTGAGGAGCAATCAGCCCCAGCATTTT. Translating gives CASRHLRSNQPQHF.

This clonotype was picked up a small number of times. The V gene is TRBV6-2 or TRBV6-3, the J gene TRBJ1-1; 7 positions match TRBD1. CDR3 length: 16 residues. The V gene's germline CDR1 is MNHEY and CDR2 SVGEGT. V lost 0 bases to trimming and J lost 8 bases; unmatched junction nucleotides: 12. This CDR3 is CASSYSGQLPRREAFF. CDR3 bases: TGTGCCAGCAGTTACTCGGGACAGTTACCCCGAAGGGAAGCTTTCTTT.

The chain links TRBV20-1 to TRBJ2-1, with D perhaps matching TRBD2 (6 bases). Germline loops: CDR1 DFQATT, CDR2 SNEGSKA (reference sequence). The CDR3 has 16 amino acids. Deletions cut 0 bases from V and 4 bases from J, with 16 bases between. CDR3 amino acids: CSARDWRGSRYNEQFF. CDR3 DNA sequence: TGCAGTGCTAGAGATTGGCGGGGCAGTAGATACAATGAGCAGTTCTTC.